The T cell receptor beta chain under discussion was sequenced for a study of Ad26.COV2.S vaccination and SARS-CoV-2 variants (dated by TCRdb to the early 2020s). Study-wide context: Donors in the vaccine arm were drawn from COV1001, a multicentre, randomized, double-blind, placebo-controlled phase I-IIa trial testing Ad26.COV2.S in healthy adults. Dosing of Ad26.COV2.S was intramuscular, at either 5x10^10 or 1x10^11 viral particles, delivered as one shot or as two shots spaced 56 days apart. Sequencing of the TCRbeta repertoire served to evaluate the specificity and breadth of SARS-CoV-2-reactive T cell receptors following Ad26.COV2.S vaccination. The TCR-sequenced set comprised around 30 samples: some 20 Ad26.COV2.S vaccine recipients, 5 placebo recipients and 8 SARS-CoV-2 convalescent individuals. Trial participants were randomized into five groups of five, in which low-dose or high-dose Ad26.COV2.S was given once or twice, or placebo was given on both occasions. Throughout the experiments and outcome assessment, investigators stayed blinded to trial group allocation.

The immunoSEQ Assay was the method used to sequence TCRbeta CDR3 regions. After extraction, genomic DNA underwent amplification by bias-controlled multiplex PCR, followed by high-throughput sequencing. Concerning the study's data processing: Collapsing and filtering of sequences were performed to quantify the absolute abundance of each unique TCRbeta CDR3 region. T cell fraction was estimated by normalizing TCRbeta template counts to usable DNA, which was measured by amplifying reference genes present in all nucleated cells. Repertoire TCRs were annotated as SARS-CoV-2-specific by exact matching of V gene, CDR3 amino acid sequence and J gene to a known reactive TCR set. The reference SARS-CoV-2 TCR set came from MIRA and was filtered for enrichment in COVID-19-positive ImmuneCODE repertoires, removing public or cross-reactive TCRs. Using the MIRA antigens, annotated TCRs were further analysed by specific ORF or by position within an ORF. Breadth was defined as the number of annotated unique rearrangements divided by the total number of unique productive rearrangements, and depth was defined as the summed frequency of the annotated unique rearrangements. Group comparisons of TCR breadth used two-sided Wilcoxon rank-sum tests. Sourced from immuneACCESS, this table was stored by TCRdb with only in-frame sequences that have V and J called. A share of the clones is absent; for the studies checked, an unresolved V gene accounts for under half, and the remainder has no known explanation. V and J calls plus clone size are reproduced from that table; the DNA served to infer D and trimming. The sample table holds about 350,000 clones, of which around nine tenths were seen once. Of the sample, roughly a tenth falls within the top ten clones.

Study-wide conclusions, independent of this receptor: Ad26.COV2.S recipients had higher spike-specific TCR breadth than placebo recipients (P = 0.0014). After vaccination, substantial breadth of spike-specific CD8+ and CD4+ T cell responses was reported. The study was not powered to compare responses between vaccine doses or regimens. It was noted by the authors that total T cell responses may have been underestimated by the TCR breadth and depth analyses. Comparable non-spike TCR breadth was observed between vaccine and placebo recipients, consistent with only spike being contained in the vaccine.

Comments on this clone: This receptor's antigen is unknown. Qualities for individual bases were not recorded, and no much larger clone is one base off.

This specimen's treatment or condition label, per the study, means: around 19 received Ad26.COV2.S at low or high dose, single or two shots; 5 received placebo; per-sample allocation not given. For vaccine and placebo recipients, repertoires were sequenced using samples collected on day 63 after the first injection. Between 29 July and 7 August 2020, Cohort 1b enrolled some 25 adults aged 18-55 years at one site in Boston, USA. As a vaccine, Ad26.COV2.S was a replication-incompetent adenovirus type 26 vector that expressed a prefusion-stabilized SARS-CoV-2 spike protein derived from the original Wuhan strain. The CDR3 contains 12 residues, cysteine and phenylalanine counted. Only CDR3 DNA remains: 36 bases, in frame from the first base. Based on the germline V gene, the CDR1 and CDR2 sequences are MNHEY and SVGEGT. V and J lose 2 bases and 11 bases, and a span of 11 bases separates them.

The sequenced sample was peripheral blood, obtained in a trial of Ad26.COV2.S vaccine versus placebo. The sequence was obtained from a person between 18 and 59 years old who received the Ad26.COV2.S COVID-19 vaccine or a placebo. The chain is made from TRBV6-2 or TRBV6-3 and TRBJ2-3; the D gene could be either TRBD1 or TRBD2, each agreeing at 5 bases. In nucleotides, the sequence is TGTGCCAGCAGTTACCGGCAGGGAGTGCAGTATTTT. The resulting protein is CASSYRQGVQYF.